This record concerns one TCR beta chain sequence. This receptor's antigen is unknown. Within one base of it there is no much larger clone, and no base qualities were kept. Each collaborating institution followed its own protocols to collect whole blood in K2EDTA tubes. For TCRbeta analysis, collaborator samples were shipped as frozen whole blood, as isolated PBMCs, or as DNA extracted from either sample type. TCRbeta CDR3 regions were amplified from genomic DNA by means of the immunoSEQ Assay, a bias-controlled multiplex PCR. Under the source paper's analysis protocol: The number of nucleated cells in each sample was estimated by amplification of reference gene primers within the assay. To quantify the absolute abundance of each unique TCRbeta CDR3 rearrangement, sequence reads were collapsed and filtered. For each sample, productive Simpson clonality was calculated as the square root of Simpson's diversity index over productive rearrangements. TCRdb provides this immuneACCESS table in a form limited to in-frame rearrangements. Some clones are lacking; in checked studies, under half of them reflect an unresolved V gene, and why the rest are absent is not known. Clone size and V and J calls were adopted from that table, with D and trimming inferred from the DNA. A total of about 180,000 clones appear in this sample, around 90% of them only once. The top ten clonotypes cover about 1.4% of the sample.

These data belong to a study of blood T cell repertoires in COVID-19 (TCRdb year 2020). Background on the whole study: Collaborator samples came from the United States, Italy and Spain and covered acute and convalescent phases of COVID-19. HLA class I and class II types, where available, came from metadata supplied by the sample provider rather than from assay-based typing. The prospective study material was composed of cDNA or gDNA derived from T cells, B-cell-depleted T cells, or PBMCs. The repertoires were released in a freely available public database meant as a resource for research on the immune response to SARS-CoV-2. Deeply sampled blood TCRbeta repertoires from subjects exposed to, actively infected with, or recovered from COVID-19 were included in the dataset. Samples were obtained from the ongoing ImmuneRACE study (first 160 participants) and from 1,254 subjects provided by 6 global collaborators. A de-identified subject ID, COVID-19 status, age in years and sex were almost always included in the sample metadata.

After removal of 2 bases from V and 3 bases from J, the junction retains 1 base not matched to a gene. As encoded in the germline V gene, CDR1 is MGHDK while CDR2 is SYGVNS. The CDR3 starts with the cysteine, ends with the phenylalanine, and has 15 residues. The DNA shown is the 45-base CDR3, in frame from base 1. Overall results and qualifications from the work: Clinical and demographic metadata were provided uncurated, with the amount varying by source and participant.

This clonotype was sampled from a woman aged 45 to 65 with acute or convalescent COVID-19. This receptor chain uses TRBV25-1 and TRBJ2-7; TRBD2 fits 13 bases in the junction. The sample taken for sequencing was peripheral blood. The CDR3 has the sequence CASSETSGGVYEQYF. The nucleotides read TGTGCCAGCAGTGAAACTAGCGGGGGGGTCTACGAGCAGTACTTC.